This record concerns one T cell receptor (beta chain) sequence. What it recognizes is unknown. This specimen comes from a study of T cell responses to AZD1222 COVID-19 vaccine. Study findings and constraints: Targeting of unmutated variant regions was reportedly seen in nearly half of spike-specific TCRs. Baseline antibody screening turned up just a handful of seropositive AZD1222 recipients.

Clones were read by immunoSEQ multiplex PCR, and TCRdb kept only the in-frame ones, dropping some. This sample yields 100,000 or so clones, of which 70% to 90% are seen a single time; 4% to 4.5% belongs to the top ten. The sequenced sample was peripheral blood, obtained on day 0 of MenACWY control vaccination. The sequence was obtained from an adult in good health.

As DNA, the CDR3 is TGTGCCAGCAGTTACTCGTGGGATTCGAACACCGGGGAGCTGTTTTTT. Protein sequence: CASSYSWDSNTGELFF. The rearrangement joins TRBV6-5 to TRBJ2-2; D ambiguous. CDR3 length equals 16 residues. Trimming left V 0 bases short and J 0 bases short, with 8 bases between. Germline V CDR1 and CDR2: MNHEY, SVGAGI.